The present T cell receptor beta chain was sequenced within a study of CD8+CD57+ T cells in acquired aplastic anemia. Study summary: When averaged, DNA from sorted CD4+ and CD8+ cells came to approximately 3 ug. Healthy donor CD4+ cell samples had a mean of about 10.8 million reads. Study-wide findings and caveats: Roughly 27 sequences, all CD8+ CDR3, were shared between patients and controls.

Template material for TCR beta VDJ and CDR3 profiling consisted of genomic DNA. Via MiXCR, TCRdb re-called the reads, giving one row per CDR3 protein. The sample holds 200,000 to 250,000 distinct CDR3 sequences, under 65% seen once. The V and J ends lost 6 bases and 7 bases respectively, with 23 bases between them. Looked up from germline, CDR1 is MGHDK and CDR2 is SYGVNS. The CDR3 spans 16 residues. For this clonotype: The antigen is undetermined.

This receptor was taken from a human donor in good health. V is TRBV25-1 and J is TRBJ2-3; D is perhaps TRBD2 (5 bases). Sequenced input: sorted CD4+, CD8+, or CD8+CD57+ T cells (not recorded which) from PBMCs. The CDR3 coding sequence is TGTGCCAGCAGGCAAGACCCTTACTTCCTAGCACATACGCAGTATTTT. Its translation: CASRQDPYFLAHTQYF.